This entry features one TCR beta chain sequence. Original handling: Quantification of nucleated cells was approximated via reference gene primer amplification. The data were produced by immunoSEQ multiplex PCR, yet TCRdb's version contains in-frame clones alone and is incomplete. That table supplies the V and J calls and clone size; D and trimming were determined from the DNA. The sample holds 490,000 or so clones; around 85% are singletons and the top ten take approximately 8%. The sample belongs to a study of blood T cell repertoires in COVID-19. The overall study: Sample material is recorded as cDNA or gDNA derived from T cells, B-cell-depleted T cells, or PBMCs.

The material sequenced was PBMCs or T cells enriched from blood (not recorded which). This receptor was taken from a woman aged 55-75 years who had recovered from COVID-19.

CDR3 sequence (DNA): TGTGCCAGTAGTATCTTAGCGGCCTACAATGAGCAGTTCTTC. Translated, it gives CASSILAAYNEQFF. The chain has TRBV19 and TRBJ2-1; D might be TRBD2 (6 bases). Between the trimmed V and J ends, which lost 3 bases and 2 bases, there was a span of 8 bases. In germline, CDR1 is LNHDA, CDR2 SQIVND (reference sequence). CDR3 length: 14 residues.